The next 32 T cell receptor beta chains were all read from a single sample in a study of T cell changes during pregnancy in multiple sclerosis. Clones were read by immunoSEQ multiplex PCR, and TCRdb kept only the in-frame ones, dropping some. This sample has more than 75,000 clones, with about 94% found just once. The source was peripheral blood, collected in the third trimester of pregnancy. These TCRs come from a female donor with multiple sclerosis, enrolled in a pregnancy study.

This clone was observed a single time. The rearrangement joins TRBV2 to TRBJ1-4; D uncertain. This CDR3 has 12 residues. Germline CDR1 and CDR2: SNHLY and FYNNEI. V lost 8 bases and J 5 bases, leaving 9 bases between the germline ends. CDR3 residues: CASLRINEKLFF. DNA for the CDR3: TGTGCCAGCCTGAGGATAAATGAAAAACTGTTTTTT.

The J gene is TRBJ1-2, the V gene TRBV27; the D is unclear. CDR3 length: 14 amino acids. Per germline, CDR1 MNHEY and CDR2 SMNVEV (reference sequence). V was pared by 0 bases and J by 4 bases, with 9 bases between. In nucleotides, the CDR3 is TGTGCCAGCAGTTTATCCACCCGGGGCTATGGCTACACCTTC. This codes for CASSLSTRGYGYTF.

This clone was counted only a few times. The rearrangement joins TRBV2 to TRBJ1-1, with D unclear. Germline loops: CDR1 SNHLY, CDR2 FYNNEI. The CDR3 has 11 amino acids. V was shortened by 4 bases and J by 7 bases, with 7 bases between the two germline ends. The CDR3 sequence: CASSVVSEAFF. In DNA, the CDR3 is TGTGCCAGCAGTGTCGTCAGTGAAGCTTTCTTT.

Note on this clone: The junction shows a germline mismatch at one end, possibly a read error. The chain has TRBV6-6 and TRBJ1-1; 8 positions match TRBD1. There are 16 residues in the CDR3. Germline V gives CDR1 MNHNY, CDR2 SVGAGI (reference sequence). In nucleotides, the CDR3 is TGTGCCAGCAGGTACTTGACAGGGGCGAGAAACACTGAAGCTTTCTTT. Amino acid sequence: CASRYLTGARNTEAFF.

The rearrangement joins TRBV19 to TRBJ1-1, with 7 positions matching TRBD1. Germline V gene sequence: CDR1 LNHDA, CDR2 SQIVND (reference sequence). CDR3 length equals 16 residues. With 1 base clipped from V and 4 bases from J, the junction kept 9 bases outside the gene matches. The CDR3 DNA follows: TGTGCCAGTAGTATAGGAAAGACAGGGATGAGCACTGAAGCTTTCTTT. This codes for CASSIGKTGMSTEAFF.

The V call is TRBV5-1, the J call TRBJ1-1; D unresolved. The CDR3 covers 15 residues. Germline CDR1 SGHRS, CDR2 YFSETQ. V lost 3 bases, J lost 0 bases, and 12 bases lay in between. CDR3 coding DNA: TGCGCCAGCAGCTCCCTGGGAGAGATGAACACTGAAGCTTTCTTT. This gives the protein CASSSLGEMNTEAFF.

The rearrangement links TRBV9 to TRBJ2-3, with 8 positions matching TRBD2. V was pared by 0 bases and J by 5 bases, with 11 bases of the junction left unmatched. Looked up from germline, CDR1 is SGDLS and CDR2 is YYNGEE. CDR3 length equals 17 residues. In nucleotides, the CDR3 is TGTGCCAGCAGCGTAGACCCCCTCGGGGGGGCCTTAGATACGCAGTATTTT. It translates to CASSVDPLGGALDTQYF.

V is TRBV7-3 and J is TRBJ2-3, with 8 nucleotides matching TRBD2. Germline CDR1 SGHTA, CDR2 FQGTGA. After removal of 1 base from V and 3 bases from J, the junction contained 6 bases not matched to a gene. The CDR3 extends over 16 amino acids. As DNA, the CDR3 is TGTGCCAGCAGCTTAAGCGGGGGGACATCAACAGATACGCAGTATTTT. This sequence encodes CASSLSGGTSTDTQYF.

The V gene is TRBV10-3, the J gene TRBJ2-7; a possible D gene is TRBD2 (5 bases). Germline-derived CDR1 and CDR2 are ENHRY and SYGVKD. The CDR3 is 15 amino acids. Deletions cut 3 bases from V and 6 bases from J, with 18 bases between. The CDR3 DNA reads TGTGCCATCAGTGATCCGGGATCCTCCGCTCCCGAGCAGTACTTC. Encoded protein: CAISDPGSSAPEQYF.

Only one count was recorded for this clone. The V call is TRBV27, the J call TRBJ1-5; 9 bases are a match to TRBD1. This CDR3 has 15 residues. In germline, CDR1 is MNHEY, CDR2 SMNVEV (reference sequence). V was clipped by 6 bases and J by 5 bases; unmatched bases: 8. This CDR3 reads CASRLSHRGHQPQHF. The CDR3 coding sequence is TGTGCCAGCAGACTCTCTCACAGGGGGCATCAGCCCCAGCATTTT.

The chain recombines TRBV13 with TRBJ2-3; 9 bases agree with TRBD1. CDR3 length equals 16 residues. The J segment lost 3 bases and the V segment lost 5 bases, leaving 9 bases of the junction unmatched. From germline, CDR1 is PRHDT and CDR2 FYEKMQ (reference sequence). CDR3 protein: CASSRLGQGNTDTQYF. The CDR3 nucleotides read TGTGCCAGCAGCAGACTGGGACAGGGCAATACAGATACGCAGTATTTT.

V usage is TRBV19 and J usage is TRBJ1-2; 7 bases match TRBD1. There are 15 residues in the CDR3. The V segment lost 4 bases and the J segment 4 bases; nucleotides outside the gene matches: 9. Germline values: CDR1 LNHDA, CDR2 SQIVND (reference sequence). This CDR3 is CASSTHATGSYGYTF. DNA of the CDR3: TGTGCCAGTAGTACCCATGCGACAGGGTCCTATGGCTACACCTTC.

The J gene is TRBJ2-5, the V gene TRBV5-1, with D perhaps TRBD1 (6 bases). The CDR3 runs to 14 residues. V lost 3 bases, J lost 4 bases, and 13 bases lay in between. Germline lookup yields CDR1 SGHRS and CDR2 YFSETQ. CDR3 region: CASSSGTLGETQYF. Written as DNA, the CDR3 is TGCGCCAGCAGCTCGGGGACACTTGGAGAGACCCAGTACTTC.

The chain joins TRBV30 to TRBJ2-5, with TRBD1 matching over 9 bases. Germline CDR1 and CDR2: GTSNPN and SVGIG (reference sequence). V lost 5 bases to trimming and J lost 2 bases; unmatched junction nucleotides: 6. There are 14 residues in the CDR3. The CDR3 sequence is CAWADRGIQETQYF. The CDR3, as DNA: TGTGCCTGGGCAGACAGGGGGATACAAGAGACCCAGTACTTC.

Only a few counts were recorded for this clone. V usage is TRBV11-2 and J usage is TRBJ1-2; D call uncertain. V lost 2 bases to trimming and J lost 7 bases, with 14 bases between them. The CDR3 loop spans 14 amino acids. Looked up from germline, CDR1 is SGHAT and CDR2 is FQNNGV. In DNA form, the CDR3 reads TGTGCCAGCAGCTTATCCTTACATTTCTTTGGCTACACCTTC. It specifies CASSLSLHFFGYTF.

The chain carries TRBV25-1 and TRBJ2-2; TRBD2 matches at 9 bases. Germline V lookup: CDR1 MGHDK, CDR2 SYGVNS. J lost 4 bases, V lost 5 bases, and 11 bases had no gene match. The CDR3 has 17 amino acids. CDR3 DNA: TGTGCCAGCAGTTCAGGTCGTCTAGCGGGACGCACCGGGGAGCTGTTTTTT. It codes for CASSSGRLAGRTGELFF.

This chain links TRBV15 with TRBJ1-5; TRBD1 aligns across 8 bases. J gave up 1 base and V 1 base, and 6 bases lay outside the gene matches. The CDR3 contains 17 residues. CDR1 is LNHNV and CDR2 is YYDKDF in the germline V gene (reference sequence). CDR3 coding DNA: TGTGCCACCAGCAGAGGCTGGACAGGGAAAAGCAATCAGCCCCAGCATTTT. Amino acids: CATSRGWTGKSNQPQHF.

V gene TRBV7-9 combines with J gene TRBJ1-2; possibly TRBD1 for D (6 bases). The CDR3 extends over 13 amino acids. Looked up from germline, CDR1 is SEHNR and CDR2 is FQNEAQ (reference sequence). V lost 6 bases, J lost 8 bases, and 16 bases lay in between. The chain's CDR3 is CASRGAPQGGYTF. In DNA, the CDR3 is TGTGCCAGCAGAGGAGCTCCCCAGGGGGGCTACACCTTC.

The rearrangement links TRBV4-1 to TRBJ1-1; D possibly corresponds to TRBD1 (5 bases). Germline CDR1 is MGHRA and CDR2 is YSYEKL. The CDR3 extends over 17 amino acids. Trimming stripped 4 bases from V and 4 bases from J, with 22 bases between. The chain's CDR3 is CASSPLGGGRTGTEAFF. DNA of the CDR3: TGCGCCAGCAGCCCCCTGGGGGGGGGAAGGACGGGCACTGAAGCTTTCTTT.

The CDR3 DNA sequence: TGCGCCAGCAGCCAACTAGCGGGGAGCACAGATACGCAGTATTTT. This sequence encodes CASSQLAGSTDTQYF. The chain is built from TRBV4-1 and TRBJ2-3, with 9 positions matching TRBD2. Germline assignment: CDR1 MGHRA and CDR2 YSYEKL. V was pared by 2 bases and J by 0 bases, with 0 bases of the junction left unmatched. This CDR3 has 15 amino acids.

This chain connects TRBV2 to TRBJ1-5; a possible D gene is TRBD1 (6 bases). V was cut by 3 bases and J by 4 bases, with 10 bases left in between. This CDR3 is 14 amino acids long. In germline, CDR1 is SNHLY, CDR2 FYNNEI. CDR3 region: CASSDRDKNQPQHF. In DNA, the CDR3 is TGTGCCAGCAGTGATCGGGACAAGAATCAGCCCCAGCATTTT. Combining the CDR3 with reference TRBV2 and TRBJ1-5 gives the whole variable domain EPEVTQTPSHQVTQMGQEVILRCVPISNHLYFYWYRQILGQKVEFLVSFYNNEISEKSEIFDDQFSVERPDGSNFTLKIRSTKLEDSAMYFCASSDRDKNQPQHFGDGTRLSIL.

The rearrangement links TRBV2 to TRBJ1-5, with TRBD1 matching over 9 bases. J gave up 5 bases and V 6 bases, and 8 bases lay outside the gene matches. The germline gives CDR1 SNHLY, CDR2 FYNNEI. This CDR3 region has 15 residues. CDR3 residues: CASRPGQGRDQPQHF. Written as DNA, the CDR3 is TGTGCCAGCAGGCCGGGACAGGGAAGGGATCAGCCCCAGCATTTT.

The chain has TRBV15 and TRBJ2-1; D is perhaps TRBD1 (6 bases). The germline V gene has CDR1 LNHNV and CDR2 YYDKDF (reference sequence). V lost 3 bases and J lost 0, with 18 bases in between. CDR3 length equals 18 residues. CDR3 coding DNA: TGTGCCACCAGCAGGGCCGGGACACTCAAAACCTCCTACAATGAGCAGTTCTTC. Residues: CATSRAGTLKTSYNEQFF.

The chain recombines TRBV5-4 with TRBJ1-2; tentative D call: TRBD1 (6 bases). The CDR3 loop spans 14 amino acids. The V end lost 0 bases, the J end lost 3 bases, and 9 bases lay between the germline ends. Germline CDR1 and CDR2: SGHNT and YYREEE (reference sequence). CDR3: CASSLVGADYGYTF. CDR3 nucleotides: TGTGCCAGCAGCTTGGTGGGGGCGGACTATGGCTACACCTTC. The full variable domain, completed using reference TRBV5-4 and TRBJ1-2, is ETGVTQSPTHLIKTRGQQVTLRCSSQSGHNTVSWYQQALGQGPQFIFQYYREEENGRGNFPPRFSGLQFPNYSSELNVNALELDDSALYLCASSLVGADYGYTFGSGTRLTVV.

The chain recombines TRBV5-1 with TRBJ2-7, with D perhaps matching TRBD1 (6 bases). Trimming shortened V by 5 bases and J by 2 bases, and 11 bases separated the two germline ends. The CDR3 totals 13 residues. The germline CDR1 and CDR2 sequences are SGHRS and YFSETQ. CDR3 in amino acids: CASRHRDAYEQYF. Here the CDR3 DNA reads TGCGCCAGCAGGCACAGGGACGCCTACGAGCAGTACTTC.

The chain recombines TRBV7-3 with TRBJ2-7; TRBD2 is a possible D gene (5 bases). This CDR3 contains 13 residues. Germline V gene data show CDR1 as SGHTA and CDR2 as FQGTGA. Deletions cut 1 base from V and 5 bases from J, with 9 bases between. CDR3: CASSLKGSDEQYF. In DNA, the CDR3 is TGTGCCAGCAGCTTAAAAGGGAGTGACGAGCAGTACTTC. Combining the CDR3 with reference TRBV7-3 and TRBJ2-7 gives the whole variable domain GAGVSQTPSNKVTEKGKYVELRCDPISGHTALYWYRQSLGQGPEFLIYFQGTGAADDSGLPNDRFFAVRPEGSVSTLKIQRTERGDSAVYLCASSLKGSDEQYFGPGTRLTVT.

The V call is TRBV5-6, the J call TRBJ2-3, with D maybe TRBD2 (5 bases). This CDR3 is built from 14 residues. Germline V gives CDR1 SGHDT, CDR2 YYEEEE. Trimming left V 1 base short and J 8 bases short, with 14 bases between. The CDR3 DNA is TGTGCCAGCAGCTTGCGGACCTCCGGGGTTACGCAGTATTTT. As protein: CASSLRTSGVTQYF.

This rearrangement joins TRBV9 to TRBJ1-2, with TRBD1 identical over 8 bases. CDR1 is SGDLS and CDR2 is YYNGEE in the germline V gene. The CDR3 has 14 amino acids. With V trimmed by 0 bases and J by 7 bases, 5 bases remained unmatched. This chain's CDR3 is CASSVDQTGGGYTF. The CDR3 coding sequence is TGTGCCAGCAGCGTAGACCAAACAGGGGGTGGCTACACCTTC.

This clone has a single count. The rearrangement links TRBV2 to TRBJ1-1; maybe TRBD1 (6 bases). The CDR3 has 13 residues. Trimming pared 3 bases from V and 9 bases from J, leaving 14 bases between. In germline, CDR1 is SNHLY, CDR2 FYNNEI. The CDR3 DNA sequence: TGTGCCAGCAGTGACGCAGGGGTATTAAAAGCTTTCTTT. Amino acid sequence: CASSDAGVLKAFF.

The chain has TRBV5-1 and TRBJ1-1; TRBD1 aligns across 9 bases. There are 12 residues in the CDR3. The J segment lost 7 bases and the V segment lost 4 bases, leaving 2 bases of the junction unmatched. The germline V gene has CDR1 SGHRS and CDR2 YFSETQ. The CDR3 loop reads CASSRDRVEAFF. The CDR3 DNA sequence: TGCGCCAGCAGCCGGGACAGGGTTGAAGCTTTCTTT.

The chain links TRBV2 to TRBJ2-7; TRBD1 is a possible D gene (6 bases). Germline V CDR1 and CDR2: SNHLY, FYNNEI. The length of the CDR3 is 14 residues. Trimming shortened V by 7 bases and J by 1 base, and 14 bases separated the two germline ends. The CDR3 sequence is CASTLQGGSYEQYF. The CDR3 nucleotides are TGTGCCAGCACCCTGCAAGGGGGATCCTACGAGCAGTACTTC.

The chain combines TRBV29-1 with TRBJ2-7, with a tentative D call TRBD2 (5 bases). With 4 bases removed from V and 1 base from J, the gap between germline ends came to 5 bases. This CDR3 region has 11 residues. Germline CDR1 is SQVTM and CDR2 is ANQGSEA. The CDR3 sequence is CSVGTSYEQYF. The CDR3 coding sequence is TGCAGCGTTGGGACTTCCTACGAGCAGTACTTC.